This TCR beta chain originates from a study of cytomegalovirus exposure and HLA in healthy donors. As for this clone: Its cognate antigen is unknown.

The study ran its PCR with 60 Vbeta and 13 Jbeta primers. Sequencing was performed with immunoSEQ multiplex PCR; in TCRdb, only in-frame clones are kept and a portion is missing. The table lists 100,000 to 150,000 clones, roughly 79% of them singletons, with approximately 3% in the top ten. Germline V gene lookup returns CDR1 LGHNA and CDR2 YNFKEQ. The germline V and J ends were trimmed by 4 bases and 4 bases, with 14 bases remaining between them. The CDR3 consists of 15 residues. Study observations and caveats: Later analysis showed TCR association rates varying by HLA locus, highest for DRB1 and lowest for HLA-C. Most TCR sequences were rare, but some public TCRs occurred in many donors. Likely technical artifact: a cluster of highly shared sequence variants. The number of N-insertions in an Asian-associated ancestry cluster was reportedly below the 666-donor mean in a later analysis.

The receptor's source is a boy aged 2 to 10 in good health and CMV-seronegative. The source material was PBMCs. The chain is built from TRBV4-2 and TRBJ1-5; the D gene is possibly TRBD1 (6 bases). The CDR3 region has the DNA TGTGCCAGCAGCCCGTCCGACAGGTTAAATCAGCCCCAGCATTTT. Translated, it gives CASSPSDRLNQPQHF.